This T cell receptor (beta chain) was recovered during a study of T cell changes during pregnancy in multiple sclerosis. Libraries were prepared by immunoSEQ multiplex PCR; TCRdb keeps only in-frame clonotypes and omits some of them. There are about 60,000 clones in the sample; around 90% occur only once, and roughly 1.4% lies in the top ten. Deletions cut 5 bases from V and 2 bases from J, with 10 bases between. The CDR3 is made up of 14 amino acids. CDR1 is SNHLY and CDR2 is FYNNEI in the germline V gene. The specimen was peripheral blood, collected in the second trimester of pregnancy. The clonotype originates from a female donor with multiple sclerosis, enrolled in a pregnancy study. This chain connects TRBV2 to TRBJ1-5; D possibly corresponds to TRBD1 (5 bases). In nucleotides, the CDR3 is TGTGCCAGCAGTAAGGGGTTCGGCAATCAGCCCCAGCATTTT. This codes for CASSKGFGNQPQHF.